This passage covers 30 T cell receptor beta chains from one sample sequenced in a study of blood T cell repertoires in COVID-19. Using immunoSEQ multiplex PCR, the repertoire was profiled, and TCRdb retains in-frame clones only, with some absent. The sample shows about 200,000 clones, 85% to 90% of them seen only once. Sequencing input: PBMCs or T cells enriched from blood (not recorded which). These receptors all stem from a man aged 30 to 39 who had recovered from COVID-19.

The chain uses TRBV2 and TRBJ2-2, with 8 nucleotides matching TRBD1. This CDR3 has 14 amino acids. The junction had 6 bases not matched to a gene; V was cut back by 6 bases and J by 6 bases. CDR1 is SNHLY and CDR2 is FYNNEI in the germline V gene. CDR3 residues: CASRKIQGAGELFF. The CDR3 DNA sequence: TGTGCCAGCAGGAAGATACAGGGGGCCGGGGAGCTGTTTTTT.

The chain couples TRBV6-5 to TRBJ1-2; D is unclear. CDR3 length: 11 amino acids. V lost 7 bases and J lost 7, with 10 bases in between. CDR1 is MNHEY and CDR2 is SVGAGI in the germline V gene. The CDR3 spells CASNGVGGYTF. CDR3 sequence (DNA): TGTGCCAGCAACGGGGTTGGTGGCTACACCTTC.

The chain combines TRBV9 with TRBJ2-1; 8 bases are shared with TRBD1. The CDR3 runs 15 residues. CDR1 SGDLS and CDR2 YYNGEE come from the germline V gene. Trimming cost V 2 bases and J 3 bases; bases outside gene matches: 4. The chain's CDR3 is CASSVQQGGYNEQFF. In DNA, the CDR3 is TGTGCCAGCAGCGTCCAACAGGGGGGCTACAATGAGCAGTTCTTC.

This rearrangement joins TRBV5-6 to TRBJ2-1; weak D call: TRBD2 (5 bases). CDR3 length equals 13 residues. V gave up 2 bases and J gave up 6 bases, with 9 bases separating them. Germline CDR1 and CDR2: SGHDT and YYEEEE. The CDR3 bases are TGTGCCAGCAGCTTCGGGGTTGTCAATGAGCAGTTCTTC. Encoded protein: CASSFGVVNEQFF.

This clone came up once. The J gene is TRBJ1-1, the V gene TRBV6-1; D remains ambiguous. The CDR3 contains 12 residues. Germline V gene lookup returns CDR1 MNHNS and CDR2 SASEGT. The germline V and J ends were trimmed by 0 bases and 5 bases, with 4 bases remaining between them. The CDR3 reads CASSEAGTEAFF. The DNA of the CDR3 is TGTGCCAGCAGTGAAGCCGGGACTGAAGCTTTCTTT.

Here the CDR3 DNA reads TGTGCCAGCAGCGTAGGGGCAGATACAACTAATGAAAAACTGTTTTTT. It encodes CASSVGADTTNEKLFF. The rearrangement joins TRBV9 to TRBJ1-4; D is unresolved. CDR3 size: 16 residues. Between the trimmed V and J ends, which lost 0 bases and 0 bases, there was a span of 9 bases. Germline V lookup: CDR1 SGDLS, CDR2 YYNGEE.

The chain couples TRBV6-5 to TRBJ1-4, with D possibly matching TRBD1 (6 bases). V shed 6 bases and J shed 7 bases, with 18 bases lying between them. Germline V gene data show CDR1 as MNHEY and CDR2 as SVGAGI. CDR3 length: 15 amino acids. The CDR3 region has the DNA TGTGCCAGCAGCCTGGGTCAGGGGATTGGTGAAAAACTGTTTTTT. This translates into CASSLGQGIGEKLFF.

The chain has TRBV19 and TRBJ1-5; possible D gene TRBD1, 5 bases. CDR1 is LNHDA and CDR2 is SQIVND in the germline V gene (reference sequence). This CDR3 is built from 15 residues. The germline V and J ends were trimmed by 4 bases and 4 bases, with 14 bases remaining between them. CDR3 in amino acids: CASSSLGRTNQPQHF. The DNA for the CDR3 is TGTGCCAGTAGTAGTTTGGGTCGGACAAATCAGCCCCAGCATTTT. Looking up the rest from reference TRBV19 and TRBJ1-5 gives the full variable domain: DGGITQSPKYLFRKEGQNVTLSCEQNLNHDAMYWYRQDPGQGLRLIYYSQIVNDFQKGDIAEGYSVSREKKESFPLTVTSAQKNPTAFYLCASSSLGRTNQPQHFGDGTRLSIL.

The chain is built from TRBV2 and TRBJ1-5, with TRBD1 matching 9 bases. The V gene end was trimmed by 5 bases and the J gene end by 6 bases; junction bases not matched to a gene: 5. The CDR3 has 14 residues. The V gene's germline CDR1 is SNHLY and CDR2 FYNNEI. CDR3 residues: CASSLQGAGQPQHF. The CDR3 region has the DNA TGTGCCAGCAGTCTACAGGGGGCCGGTCAGCCCCAGCATTTT.

The chain carries TRBV6-5 and TRBJ2-7; D gene ambiguous. From germline, CDR1 is MNHEY and CDR2 SVGAGI. The length of the CDR3 is 14 residues. The V end was cut by 6 bases, the J end by 0 bases, with 12 bases between. CDR3: CASRRQFSSYEQYF. CDR3 nucleotides: TGTGCCAGCAGACGTCAGTTTTCCTCCTACGAGCAGTACTTC.

The V gene is TRBV6-5, the J gene TRBJ2-1; D may be TRBD2 (6 bases). CDR1 is MNHEY, CDR2 SVGAGI, per germline. The CDR3 extends over 16 amino acids. Trimming removed 4 bases from V and 4 bases from J, with 17 bases in between. The CDR3 is CASSSESGVRYNEQFF. CDR3 DNA sequence: TGTGCCAGCAGTTCCGAATCGGGAGTGAGGTACAATGAGCAGTTCTTC.

This chain links TRBV6-1 with TRBJ2-7, with D possibly matching TRBD1 (6 bases). The V gene's germline CDR1 is MNHNS and CDR2 SASEGT. The length of the CDR3 is 15 residues. V was pared by 2 bases and J by 0 bases, with 11 bases between. The CDR3 nucleotides are TGTGCCAGCAGTGAATCGACAGGTAGCTCCTACGAGCAGTACTTC. It yields the protein CASSESTGSSYEQYF.

This clone was observed once. The J gene is TRBJ2-2, the V gene TRBV9; 9 bases line up with TRBD1. The CDR3 contains 16 residues. Per the germline V gene, CDR1 is SGDLS and CDR2 is YYNGEE. The V gene end was trimmed by 3 bases and the J gene end by 5 bases; junction bases not matched to a gene: 8. CDR3 nucleotide sequence: TGTGCCAGCAGCGCGCCCTTACAGGGGGCGACCGGGGAGCTGTTTTTT. This sequence encodes CASSAPLQGATGELFF.

The gene calls are TRBV18 and TRBJ2-7, with 7 bases fitting TRBD2. The CDR3 extends over 16 amino acids. Per germline, CDR1 KGHSH and CDR2 LQKENI. The V gene end was trimmed by 0 bases and the J gene end by 0 bases; junction bases not matched to a gene: 5. CDR3 sequence: CASSPPGGFSSYEQYF. CDR3 bases: TGTGCCAGCTCACCACCGGGAGGGTTCAGCTCCTACGAGCAGTACTTC.

The J gene is TRBJ1-1, the V gene TRBV4-3; D possibly corresponds to TRBD1 (5 bases). Deletions cut 3 bases from V and 0 bases from J, with 11 bases between. Germline loops: CDR1 LGHNA, CDR2 YSLEER. This CDR3 is 15 amino acids long. The DNA for the CDR3 is TGCGCCAGCAGCCAGGCAGGGAAGATGAACACTGAAGCTTTCTTT. As protein: CASSQAGKMNTEAFF.

This sequence joins TRBV15 and TRBJ2-1; TRBD2 is a possible D gene (6 bases). Per germline, CDR1 LNHNV and CDR2 YYDKDF (reference sequence). The CDR3 runs to 17 residues. The ends were cut back, 4 bases at V and 1 base at J, with 17 bases in the middle. The CDR3 loop is CATSTRGFGTSYNEQFF. The CDR3 DNA reads TGTGCCACCAGCACCCGTGGGTTCGGGACTTCCTACAATGAGCAGTTCTTC.

The chain combines TRBV19 with TRBJ1-6; TRBD1 agrees at 11 bases. The germline V gene has CDR1 LNHDA and CDR2 SQIVND (reference sequence). The CDR3 is 15 residues long. V shed 7 bases, J shed 8 bases, and the junction held 7 bases outside the gene matches. The CDR3 DNA reads as TGTGCCAGTAAAACCGGACAGGGGGCGTATTCACCCCTCCACTTT. Translated, it gives CASKTGQGAYSPLHF. The full variable domain, completed using reference TRBV19 and TRBJ1-6, is DGGITQSPKYLFRKEGQNVTLSCEQNLNHDAMYWYRQDPGQGLRLIYYSQIVNDFQKGDIAEGYSVSREKKESFPLTVTSAQKNPTAFYLCASKTGQGAYSPLHFGNGTRLTVT.

The chain couples TRBV28 to TRBJ2-7, with D perhaps matching TRBD1 (5 bases). The V gene's germline CDR1 is MDHEN and CDR2 SYDVKM. This CDR3 has 15 amino acids. With 6 bases removed from V and 2 bases from J, the gap between germline ends came to 17 bases. The CDR3 region has the DNA TGTGCCAGCAGCTCTCCGCTGGACAAAGCCTACGAGCAGTACTTC. It codes for CASSSPLDKAYEQYF.

This chain uses TRBV11-2 with TRBJ2-1; 12 bases align to TRBD2. The germline CDR1 and CDR2 sequences are SGHAT and FQNNGV. The CDR3 is made up of 17 amino acids. V dropped 3 bases and J dropped 3; count of bases not matched to a gene: 6. CDR3: CASSFSRTSGVYNEQFF. DNA for the CDR3: TGTGCCAGCAGCTTTTCTCGGACTAGCGGGGTCTACAATGAGCAGTTCTTC.

The genes are TRBV15 and TRBJ1-2; 9 bases are shared with TRBD1. The CDR3 sequence is 15 residues long. The trim removed 0 bases at V and 2 bases at J, leaving 1 base unmatched. Germline values: CDR1 LNHNV, CDR2 YYDKDF (reference sequence). The CDR3 is CATSREQGANYGYTF. As DNA, the CDR3 is TGTGCCACCAGCAGAGAACAGGGGGCGAACTATGGCTACACCTTC.

The chain joins TRBV5-1 to TRBJ1-2; 7 bases are shared with TRBD1. The V segment lost 0 bases and the J segment 3 bases; nucleotides outside the gene matches: 2. CDR3 length: 14 amino acids. Germline CDR1 is SGHRS and CDR2 is YFSETQ. The chain's CDR3 is CASSLATGYYGYTF. In DNA, the CDR3 is TGCGCCAGCAGCTTGGCGACAGGGTACTATGGCTACACCTTC.

The V gene is TRBV11-2, the J gene TRBJ2-3; perhaps TRBD2 as D (7 bases). The germline CDR1 and CDR2 sequences are SGHAT and FQNNGV. The CDR3 loop spans 17 amino acids. V shed 1 base and J shed 1 base, with 15 bases lying between them. The CDR3 reads CASSLVIGGAGTDTQYF. CDR3 DNA sequence: TGTGCCAGCAGCTTAGTAATAGGGGGGGCGGGCACAGATACGCAGTATTTT.

Turning to this clone: Other DNA sequences within the sample encode an identical CDR3. The chain recombines TRBV7-9 with TRBJ2-7; TRBD2 matches 10 bases. With V trimmed by 3 bases and J by 2 bases, 1 base remained unmatched. The CDR3 is made up of 14 amino acids. Germline lookup yields CDR1 SEHNR and CDR2 FQNEAQ (reference sequence). This CDR3 is CASSFSGRPYEQYF. Written as DNA, the CDR3 is TGTGCCAGCAGCTTTAGCGGGAGGCCCTACGAGCAGTACTTC.

The sample holds a few counts of this clone. The genes are TRBV6-2 or TRBV6-3 and TRBJ2-7, with D uncertain. The germline V and J ends were trimmed by 0 bases and 6 bases, with 3 bases remaining between them. This CDR3 contains 11 residues. Germline V lookup: CDR1 MNHEY, CDR2 SVGEGT. The CDR3 reads CASSYSSEQYF. For the CDR3, the DNA is TGTGCCAGCAGTTACTCGAGCGAGCAGTACTTC.

The CDR3 DNA reads TGTGCCAGCAGCTTAAGCGCAGAGACCCAGTACTTC. Its protein product is CASSLSAETQYF. The V and J genes are TRBV7-9 and TRBJ2-5, with D unclear. Trimming pared 2 bases from V and 4 bases from J, leaving 5 bases between. In germline, CDR1 is SEHNR, CDR2 FQNEAQ (reference sequence). The CDR3 has 12 amino acids.

The rearrangement uses TRBV24-1 and TRBJ2-5, with 10 nucleotides matching TRBD1. J was trimmed by 5 bases and V by 5 bases; bases with no gene match: 4. This CDR3 is 14 amino acids long. CDR1 is KGHDR and CDR2 is SFDVKD in the germline V gene. The CDR3 DNA reads TGTGCCACCAGTGGACAGGGGGCATGGGAGACCCAGTACTTC. Protein product: CATSGQGAWETQYF.

The chain uses TRBV10-3 and TRBJ2-7; TRBD1 matches 8 bases. With 6 bases clipped from V and 7 bases from J, the junction kept 8 bases outside the gene matches. CDR3 length: 13 amino acids. From germline, CDR1 is ENHRY and CDR2 SYGVKD. CDR3 loop: CAISRQGAGEQYF. In nucleotides, the CDR3 is TGTGCCATCAGCCGTCAGGGGGCTGGAGAGCAGTACTTC.

V gene TRBV19 combines with J gene TRBJ2-3; possibly TRBD1 for D (5 bases). The length of the CDR3 is 14 residues. Deletions cut 3 bases from V and 5 bases from J, with 12 bases between. Germline CDR1 is LNHDA and CDR2 is SQIVND (reference sequence). CDR3 loop: CASSIDSAVDTQYF. The CDR3, as DNA: TGTGCCAGTAGTATTGACAGTGCGGTAGATACGCAGTATTTT.

The chain recombines TRBV6-5 with TRBJ1-5; D gene unclear. The V and J ends lost 0 bases and 0 bases respectively, with 9 bases between them. Germline values: CDR1 MNHEY, CDR2 SVGAGI. The CDR3 loop spans 16 amino acids. CDR3 bases: TGTGCCAGCAGTTACTCGAGTCCGTATAGCAATCAGCCCCAGCATTTT. Translation: CASSYSSPYSNQPQHF.

This clone was found once. V gene TRBV28 combines with J gene TRBJ1-6; a possible D gene is TRBD1 (5 bases). CDR1 MDHEN and CDR2 SYDVKM come from the germline V gene. The V and J ends lost 2 bases and 5 bases respectively, with 7 bases between them. The length of the CDR3 is 14 residues. CDR3 sequence: CASSLAGNNSPLHF. DNA for the CDR3: TGTGCCAGCAGTTTAGCAGGGAATAATTCACCCCTCCACTTT.